This T cell receptor (beta chain) was recovered during a study of graft-versus-host responses after intestinal transplantation. Background on the study: Induction using anti-thymocyte globulin, followed by tacrolimus and steroids for 2 to 4 years, was given to all recipients. Notes on the study in general: There were GvH clones found in recipient marrow, and some of them appeared first in ileum or blood. Peak circulating GvH clone levels were associated with early post-transplant HvG declines.

As concerns this clone: Its antigen is unknown.

Profiled with immunoSEQ multiplex PCR; TCRdb holds only in-frame clones, not every one. The table shows some 41,000 clones, with over 90% occurring only once. The germline V gene has CDR1 MNHNS and CDR2 SASEGT. V lost 8 bases and J 3 bases, leaving 17 bases between the germline ends. CDR3 size: 15 residues. The chain recombines TRBV6-1 with TRBJ2-1, with D tentatively TRBD1 or TRBD2 (5 bases each). Material: PBMCs, obtained 734 days after intestinal transplantation. This clonotype originated in a human patient who received an intestinal transplant, so some T cells may come from the graft donor. CDR3 coding DNA: TGTGCCAGCGGGACCTCGGTAGGCAGCTACAATGAGCAGTTCTTC. Translating gives CASGTSVGSYNEQFF.